A selection of T cell receptor beta chains follows, all from one sample in a study of B cell selection in AIRE deficiency. Assay: immunoSEQ multiplex PCR; the TCRdb copy retains only in-frame clones and omits some. The sample records about 18,000 clones, 93% being singletons. What was sequenced was CD4+CD25+ Tregs sorted from PBMCs. The receptors stem from a human donor in good health. Both conserved end residues are part of each CDR3. Fields, in order: J gene, D gene, V gene, clone size, CDR3 protein, CDR3 DNA. A D gene is named only where the DNA matches it firmly. Expanded clones get a size class; other rows say once, few or many, or leave the size out.

J: TRBJ2-5
D: -
V: TRBV5-1
size: -
CDR3: CASSMGEETQYF
DNA: TGCGCCAGCAGCATGGGGGAGGAGACCCAGTACTTC

J: TRBJ1-1
D: TRBD1
V: TRBV18
size: -
CDR3: CASHRTGVNTEAFF
DNA: TGTGCCTCCCACAGGACAGGTGTGAACACTGAAGCTTTCTTT

J: TRBJ2-7
D: TRBD1
V: TRBV9
size: -
CDR3: CASSVGIQGAGSYEQYF
DNA: TGTGCCAGCAGCGTAGGCATCCAGGGGGCCGGCTCCTACGAGCAGTACTTC

J: TRBJ2-1
D: -
V: TRBV5-1
size: -
CDR3: CASSSGGLAWEQFF
DNA: TGCGCCAGCAGCTCGGGTGGGCTAGCTTGGGAGCAGTTCTTC

J: TRBJ1-3
D: TRBD1
V: TRBV7-9
size: -
CDR3: CASRLQGAQGNTIYF
DNA: TGTGCCAGCAGATTACAGGGGGCGCAGGGAAACACCATATATTTT

J: TRBJ1-2
D: -
V: TRBV6-6
size: -
CDR3: CASNGGGNYGYTF
DNA: TGTGCCAGCAACGGGGGCGGGAACTATGGCTACACCTTC

J: TRBJ2-1
D: TRBD2
V: TRBV5-1
size: -
CDR3: CASGRAEWNEQFF
DNA: TGCGCCAGCGGGAGGGCCGAATGGAATGAGCAGTTCTTC

J: TRBJ2-2
D: TRBD1
V: TRBV10-2
size: -
CDR3: CASNYPGQGRELFF
DNA: TGCGCCAGCAACTACCCTGGACAGGGCAGGGAGCTGTTTTTT

J: TRBJ1-6
D: TRBD1
V: TRBV27
size: -
CDR3: CASKPGTGGSSPLHF
DNA: TGTGCCAGCAAACCGGGGACAGGGGGAAGTTCACCCCTCCACTTT

J: TRBJ1-4
D: -
V: TRBV11-1
size: -
CDR3: CASSPGNEKLFF
DNA: TGTGCCAGCAGCCCGGGGAATGAAAAACTGTTTTTT

J: TRBJ1-1
D: -
V: TRBV7-8
size: -
CDR3: CASSLILRNGDTEAFF
DNA: TGTGCCAGCAGCTTAATACTTCGGAATGGGGACACTGAAGCTTTCTTT

J: TRBJ2-3
D: -
V: TRBV11-2
size: -
CDR3: CASSLASTGADTQYF
DNA: TGTGCCAGCAGCTTAGCGTCTACTGGAGCAGATACGCAGTATTTT

J: TRBJ1-1
D: -
V: TRBV6-1
size: -
CDR3: CASSRQMNTEAFF
DNA: TGTGCCAGCAGCAGGCAGATGAACACTGAAGCTTTCTTT

J: TRBJ1-1
D: TRBD1
V: TRBV28
size: -
CDR3: CASSSTGLAFF
DNA: TGTGCCAGCAGTTCGACAGGGTTAGCTTTCTTT

J: TRBJ1-6
D: -
V: TRBV5-1
size: -
CDR3: CASSLDPATGLNSPLHF
DNA: TGCGCCAGCAGCTTGGACCCCGCCACAGGCCTAAATTCACCCCTCCACTTT

J: TRBJ1-2
D: -
V: TRBV5-8
size: once
CDR3: CASSLGQGRGYTF
DNA: TGTGCCAGCAGCTTAGGGCAGGGCCGTGGCTACACCTTC

J: TRBJ2-5
D: -
V: TRBV4-3
size: -
CDR3: CASSQDAQGARAQYF
DNA: TGCGCCAGCAGCCAAGATGCGCAGGGAGCCAGGGCCCAGTACTTC

J: TRBJ1-1
D: -
V: TRBV5-4
size: -
CDR3: CASSLGLAVRTGNTEAFF
DNA: TGTGCCAGCAGCTTGGGCCTCGCGGTACGAACGGGGAACACTGAAGCTTTCTTT

J: TRBJ2-5
D: TRBD2
V: TRBV7-2
size: once
CDR3: CASSSGLADQTQYF
DNA: TGTGCCAGCAGCTCCGGACTAGCCGACCAGACCCAGTACTTC

J: TRBJ2-1
D: -
V: TRBV6-1
size: -
CDR3: CASSEFPGAKFF
DNA: TGTGCCAGCAGTGAATTTCCGGGAGCGAAGTTCTTC

J: TRBJ1-2
D: -
V: TRBV19
size: -
CDR3: CASSNLAGLGGYGYTF
DNA: TGTGCCAGTAGTAATCTAGCAGGTCTTGGGGGCTATGGCTACACCTTC

J: TRBJ1-3
D: TRBD1
V: TRBV4-3
size: -
CDR3: CASSLDRVSGNTIYF
DNA: TGCGCCAGCAGCCTCGACAGGGTCTCTGGAAACACCATATATTTT

J: TRBJ2-7
D: TRBD2
V: TRBV4-3
size: -
CDR3: CASNTGCGGVRAAEQYF
DNA: TGCGCCAGCAACACAGGTTGTGGGGGGGTGCGGGCCGCCGAGCAGTACTTC

J: TRBJ1-1
D: -
V: TRBV4-3
size: -
CDR3: CASSQDMIRVVGGTEAFF
DNA: TGCGCCAGCAGCCAAGATATGATCAGGGTGGTTGGGGGCACTGAAGCTTTCTTT

J: TRBJ2-3
D: -
V: TRBV28
size: -
CDR3: CASRTIGSGTDTQYF
DNA: TGTGCCAGCAGAACCATCGGGAGTGGCACAGATACGCAGTATTTT

J: TRBJ2-3
D: TRBD2
V: TRBV5-1
size: few
CDR3: CASSWDSPSGRAVPDTQYF
DNA: TGCGCCAGCAGCTGGGACTCACCAAGCGGGAGGGCCGTTCCAGATACGCAGTATTTT

J: TRBJ2-5
D: -
V: TRBV28
size: -
CDR3: CASSSRWGETQYF
DNA: TGTGCCAGCAGTTCTCGGTGGGGGGAGACCCAGTACTTC

J: TRBJ2-1
D: TRBD2
V: TRBV7-3
size: -
CDR3: CASSLSLAGIDEQFF
DNA: TGTGCCAGCAGCTTAAGCCTAGCGGGAATTGATGAGCAGTTCTTC

J: TRBJ2-1
D: -
V: TRBV29-1
size: -
CDR3: CSAGDWGALGEQFF
DNA: TGCAGCGCTGGGGATTGGGGGGCTTTAGGTGAGCAGTTCTTC

J: TRBJ1-6
D: TRBD1
V: TRBV2
size: -
CDR3: CASSAGGANSPLHF
DNA: TGTGCCAGCAGTGCAGGGGGCGCTAATTCACCCCTCCACTTT

J: TRBJ1-3
D: -
V: TRBV5-1
size: -
CDR3: CASSLAEGFGGNTIYF
DNA: TGCGCCAGCAGCTTGGCAGAAGGGTTCGGTGGAAACACCATATATTTT

J: TRBJ1-5
D: TRBD1
V: TRBV6-5
size: -
CDR3: CASSTRQGGIQPQHF
DNA: TGTGCCAGCAGTACCAGACAGGGGGGGATTCAGCCCCAGCATTTT

J: TRBJ1-2
D: -
V: TRBV4-2
size: -
CDR3: CASSQGGLHGYTF
DNA: TGTGCCAGCAGCCAAGGAGGTCTCCATGGCTACACCTTC

J: TRBJ2-3
D: TRBD2
V: TRBV5-6
size: -
CDR3: CASSLVSSGFTDTQYF
DNA: TGTGCCAGCAGCTTGGTATCTAGCGGATTCACAGATACGCAGTATTTT

J: TRBJ2-1
D: -
V: TRBV29-1
size: -
CDR3: CSALRSGGGNEQFF
DNA: TGCAGCGCCTTAAGGTCAGGGGGAGGCAATGAGCAGTTCTTC

J: TRBJ2-7
D: TRBD1
V: TRBV9
size: -
CDR3: CASSVAGQGNGNEQYF
DNA: TGTGCCAGCAGCGTAGCAGGACAGGGGAATGGAAACGAGCAGTACTTC

J: TRBJ1-4
D: TRBD1
V: TRBV7-2
size: -
CDR3: CASSSTGFNEKLFF
DNA: TGTGCCAGCAGCTCGACAGGGTTTAATGAAAAACTGTTTTTT

J: TRBJ2-3
D: -
V: TRBV28
size: -
CDR3: CASSPLNGRTIDWDTQYF
DNA: TGTGCCAGCAGTCCCCTGAACGGGAGAACCATTGATTGGGATACGCAGTATTTT

J: TRBJ2-7
D: TRBD2
V: TRBV9
size: -
CDR3: CASSPGLATYEQYF
DNA: TGTGCCAGCAGTCCGGGACTAGCGACTTACGAGCAGTACTTC

J: TRBJ2-5
D: -
V: TRBV28
size: -
CDR3: CASVRAGQETQYF
DNA: TGTGCCAGCGTCAGGGCGGGACAGGAGACCCAGTACTTC

J: TRBJ2-1
D: -
V: TRBV6-5
size: -
CDR3: CASSYVGSGYNEQFF
DNA: TGTGCCAGCAGTTACGTAGGGTCCGGCTACAATGAGCAGTTCTTC

J: TRBJ2-6
D: TRBD1
V: TRBV4-1
size: -
CDR3: CASSQRDRDRHSGANVLTF
DNA: TGCGCCAGCAGCCAAAGAGACCGGGACAGGCACTCTGGGGCCAACGTCCTGACTTTC

J: TRBJ2-7
D: TRBD2
V: TRBV7-6
size: -
CDR3: CASSPTSGRVYEQYF
DNA: TGTGCCAGCAGCCCTACTAGCGGGAGGGTCTACGAGCAGTACTTC

J: TRBJ2-3
D: -
V: TRBV27
size: -
CDR3: CASSRLVEADTQYF
DNA: TGTGCCAGCAGTCGACTAGTAGAGGCAGATACGCAGTATTTT

J: TRBJ2-7
D: TRBD2
V: TRBV19
size: -
CDR3: CASSMGPAGGVYEQYF
DNA: TGTGCCAGTAGTATGGGGCCTGCGGGAGGGGTCTACGAGCAGTACTTC

J: TRBJ2-5
D: TRBD1
V: TRBV2
size: -
CDR3: CASSGTGTGGWETQYF
DNA: TGTGCCAGCAGCGGGACCGGGACAGGGGGGTGGGAGACCCAGTACTTC

J: TRBJ2-1
D: TRBD1
V: TRBV4-1
size: -
CDR3: CASRPTGGGNYEQFF
DNA: TGCGCCAGCAGGCCGACAGGGGGTGGGAATTATGAGCAGTTCTTC

J: TRBJ2-5
D: TRBD1
V: TRBV5-4
size: few
CDR3: CASSGQGWETQYF
DNA: TGTGCCAGCAGCGGACAGGGGTGGGAGACCCAGTACTTC

J: TRBJ2-7
D: TRBD2
V: TRBV28
size: -
CDR3: CASRLAGGPYEQYF
DNA: TGTGCCAGTAGACTAGCGGGAGGTCCCTACGAGCAGTACTTC

J: TRBJ2-1
D: TRBD2
V: TRBV7-3
size: -
CDR3: CASSTAGTSVYNEQFF
DNA: TGTGCCAGCAGCACAGCCGGGACTAGCGTTTACAATGAGCAGTTCTTC

J: TRBJ1-2
D: -
V: TRBV10-3
size: once
CDR3: CAISTGTGYGYTF
DNA: TGTGCCATCAGTACCGGGACTGGCTATGGCTACACCTTC

J: TRBJ2-4
D: -
V: TRBV28
size: few
CDR3: CASSLAGLVGGYIQYF
DNA: TGTGCCAGCAGTTTAGCGGGACTCGTGGGGGGATACATTCAGTACTTC

J: TRBJ2-5
D: -
V: TRBV2
size: -
CDR3: CASSAGGKGDETQYF
DNA: TGTGCCAGCAGTGCCGGCGGTAAAGGGGATGAGACCCAGTACTTC

J: TRBJ1-5
D: TRBD1
V: TRBV28
size: once
CDR3: CASRGPPGTDSNQPQHF
DNA: TGTGCCAGCAGGGGCCCCCCCGGGACAGATAGCAATCAGCCCCAGCATTTT

J: TRBJ2-7
D: -
V: TRBV27
size: -
CDR3: CASSFTQGALPYEQYF
DNA: TGTGCCAGCAGTTTCACTCAGGGAGCTCTTCCTTACGAGCAGTACTTC